This T cell receptor (beta chain) was identified in a study of spatial heterogeneity in lung cancer. Study information: As counted in raw reads, each unique TCR and UMI combination appeared more than ten times on average.

Time point: sample taken at primary tumor resection. The V gene's germline CDR1 is MNHEY and CDR2 SVGAGI. This CDR3 contains 16 residues. V was shortened by 7 bases and J by 2 bases, with 17 bases between the two germline ends. From the 5' RACE reads, TCRdb called clonotypes with MiXCR, one entry per CDR3 protein. The repertoire holds about 2,900 distinct CDR3 sequences, around 12% seen once, with about 22% in the top ten. Study-wide results and limits: Counts of expanded intratumoral alpha and beta TCRs tracked tumor mutation counts.

This clonotype is medium-sized (0.01 to 0.1%) by share. The antigen is undetermined. This chain connects TRBV6-5 to TRBJ2-2; D perhaps matches TRBD2 (7 bases). The source of this sequence is a male donor with early-stage non-small cell lung cancer. The source material was lung tumor tissue, sampled at surgery. CDR3 amino acids: CASTALGGGNTGELFF. Written as DNA, the CDR3 is TGTGCCAGCACCGCCCTGGGGGGGGGCAACACCGGGGAGCTGTTTTTT.